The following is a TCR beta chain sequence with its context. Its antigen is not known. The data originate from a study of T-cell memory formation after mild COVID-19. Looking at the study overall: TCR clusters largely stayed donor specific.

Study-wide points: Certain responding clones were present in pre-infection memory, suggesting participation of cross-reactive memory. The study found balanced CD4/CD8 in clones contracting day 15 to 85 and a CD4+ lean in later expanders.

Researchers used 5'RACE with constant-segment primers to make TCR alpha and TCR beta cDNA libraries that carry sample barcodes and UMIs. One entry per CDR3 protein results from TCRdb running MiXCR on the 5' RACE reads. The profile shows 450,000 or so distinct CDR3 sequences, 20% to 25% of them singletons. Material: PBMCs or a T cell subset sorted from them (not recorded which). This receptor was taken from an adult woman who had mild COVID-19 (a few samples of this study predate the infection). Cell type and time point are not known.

The chain's CDR3 is CASTQPGGGKYGYTF. The CDR3 nucleotides read TGTGCCAGCACCCAACCAGGTGGGGGAAAGTATGGCTACACCTTC. This chain uses TRBV6-1 with TRBJ1-2; D is perhaps TRBD1 (5 bases). Per germline, CDR1 MNHNS and CDR2 SASEGT. V was trimmed by 7 bases and J by 5 bases, leaving 20 bases between them. The CDR3 has 15 residues.